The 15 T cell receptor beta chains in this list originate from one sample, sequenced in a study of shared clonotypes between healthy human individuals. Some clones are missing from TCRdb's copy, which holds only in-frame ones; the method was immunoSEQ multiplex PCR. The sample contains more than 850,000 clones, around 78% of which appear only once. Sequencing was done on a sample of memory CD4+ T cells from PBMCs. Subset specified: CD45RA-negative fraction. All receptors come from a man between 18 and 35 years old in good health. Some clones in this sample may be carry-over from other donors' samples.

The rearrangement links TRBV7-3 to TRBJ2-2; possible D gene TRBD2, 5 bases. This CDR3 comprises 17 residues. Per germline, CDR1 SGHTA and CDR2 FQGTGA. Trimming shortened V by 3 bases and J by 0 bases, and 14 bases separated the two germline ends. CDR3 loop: CASSFRSRASNTGELFF. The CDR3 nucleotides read TGTGCCAGCAGCTTCCGATCGCGGGCATCGAACACCGGGGAGCTGTTTTTT.

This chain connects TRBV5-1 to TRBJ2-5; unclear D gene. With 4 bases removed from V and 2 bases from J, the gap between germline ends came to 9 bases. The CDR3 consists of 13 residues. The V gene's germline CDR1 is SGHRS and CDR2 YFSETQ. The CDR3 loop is CASSQSSQETQYF. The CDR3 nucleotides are TGCGCCAGCAGCCAATCCTCGCAAGAGACCCAGTACTTC. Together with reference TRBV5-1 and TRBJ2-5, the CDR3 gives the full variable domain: KAGVTQTPRYLIKTRGQQVTLSCSPISGHRSVSWYQQTPGQGLQFLFEYFSETQRNKGNFPGRFSGRQFSNSRSEMNVSTLELGDSALYLCASSQSSQETQYFGPGTRLLVL.

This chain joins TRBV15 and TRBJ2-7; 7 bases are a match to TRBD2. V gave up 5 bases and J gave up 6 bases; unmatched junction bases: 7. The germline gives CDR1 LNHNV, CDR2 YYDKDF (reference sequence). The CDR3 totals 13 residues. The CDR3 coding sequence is TGTGCCACCAGCCTCTTTACGGGAGGCGAGCAGTACTTC. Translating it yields CATSLFTGGEQYF.

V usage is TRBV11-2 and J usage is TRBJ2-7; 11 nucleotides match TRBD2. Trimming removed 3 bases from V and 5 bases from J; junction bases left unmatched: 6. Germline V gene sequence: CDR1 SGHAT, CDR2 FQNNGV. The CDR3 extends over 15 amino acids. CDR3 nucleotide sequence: TGTGCCAGCAGCTTGCGACTAGCGGGACTCGACGAGCAGTACTTC. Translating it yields CASSLRLAGLDEQYF.

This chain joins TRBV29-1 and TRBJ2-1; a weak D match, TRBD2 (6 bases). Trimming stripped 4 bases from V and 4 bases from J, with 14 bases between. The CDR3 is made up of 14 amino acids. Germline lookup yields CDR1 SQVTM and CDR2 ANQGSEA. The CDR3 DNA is TGCAGCGTTGTTCCGGGAGTTAGGTACAATGAGCAGTTCTTC. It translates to CSVVPGVRYNEQFF.

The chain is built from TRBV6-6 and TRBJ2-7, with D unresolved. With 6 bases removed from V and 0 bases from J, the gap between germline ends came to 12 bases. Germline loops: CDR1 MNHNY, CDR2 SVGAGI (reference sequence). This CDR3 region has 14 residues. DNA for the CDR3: TGTGCCAGCAGGCCAGATGGCAGCTCCTACGAGCAGTACTTC. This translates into CASRPDGSSYEQYF.

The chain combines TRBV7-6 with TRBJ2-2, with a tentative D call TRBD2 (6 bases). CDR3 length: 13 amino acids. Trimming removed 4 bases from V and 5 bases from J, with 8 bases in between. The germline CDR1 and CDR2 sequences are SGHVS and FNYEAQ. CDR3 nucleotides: TGTGCCAGCAGCTCCGGGACTACCGGGGAGCTGTTTTTT. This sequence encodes CASSSGTTGELFF.

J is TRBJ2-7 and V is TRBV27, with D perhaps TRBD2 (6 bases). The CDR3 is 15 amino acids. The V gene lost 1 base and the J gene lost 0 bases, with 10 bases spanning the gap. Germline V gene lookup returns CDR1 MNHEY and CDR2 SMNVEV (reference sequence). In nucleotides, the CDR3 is TGTGCCAGCAGTTTATACCCGGAGGGCTCCTACGAGCAGTACTTC. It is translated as CASSLYPEGSYEQYF.

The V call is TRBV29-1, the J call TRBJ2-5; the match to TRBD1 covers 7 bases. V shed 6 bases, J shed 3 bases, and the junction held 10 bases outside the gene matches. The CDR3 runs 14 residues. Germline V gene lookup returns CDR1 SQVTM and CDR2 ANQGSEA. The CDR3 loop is CSVRLDRTEETQYF. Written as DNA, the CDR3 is TGCAGCGTCCGCTTGGACAGGACTGAAGAGACCCAGTACTTC.

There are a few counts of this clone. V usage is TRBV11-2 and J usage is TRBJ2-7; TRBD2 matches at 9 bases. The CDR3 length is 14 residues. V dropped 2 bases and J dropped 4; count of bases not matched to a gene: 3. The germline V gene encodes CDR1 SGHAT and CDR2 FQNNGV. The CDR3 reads CASSLSSGIYEQYF. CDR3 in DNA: TGTGCCAGCAGCTTATCTAGCGGGATTTACGAGCAGTACTTC. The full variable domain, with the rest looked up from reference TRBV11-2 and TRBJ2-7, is EAGVAQSPRYKIIEKRQSVAFWCNPISGHATLYWYQQILGQGPKLLIQFQNNGVVDDSQLPKDRFSAERLKGVDSTLKIQPAKLEDSAVYLCASSLSSGIYEQYFGPGTRLTVT.

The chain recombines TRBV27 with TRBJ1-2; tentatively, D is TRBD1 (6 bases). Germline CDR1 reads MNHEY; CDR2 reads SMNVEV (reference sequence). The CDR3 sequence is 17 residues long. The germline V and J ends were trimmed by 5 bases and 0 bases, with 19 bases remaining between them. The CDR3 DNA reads TGTGCCAGCAGTGGGGGGACCGACAGGACCGCTAACTATGGCTACACCTTC. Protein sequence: CASSGGTDRTANYGYTF.

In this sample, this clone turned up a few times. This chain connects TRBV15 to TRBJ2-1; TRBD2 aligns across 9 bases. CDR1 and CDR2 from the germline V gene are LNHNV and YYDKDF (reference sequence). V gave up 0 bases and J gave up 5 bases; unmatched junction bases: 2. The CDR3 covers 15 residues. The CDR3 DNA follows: TGTGCCACCAGCAGAGATAGCGGGAGCAACAATGAGCAGTTCTTC. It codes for CATSRDSGSNNEQFF.

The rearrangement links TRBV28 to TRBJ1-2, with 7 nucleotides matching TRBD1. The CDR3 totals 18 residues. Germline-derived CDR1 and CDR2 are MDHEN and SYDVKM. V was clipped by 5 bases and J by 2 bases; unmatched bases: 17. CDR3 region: CASSPSPAGQGGNYGYTF. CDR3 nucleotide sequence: TGTGCCAGCAGTCCGTCCCCGGCTGGGCAGGGGGGGAACTATGGCTACACCTTC.

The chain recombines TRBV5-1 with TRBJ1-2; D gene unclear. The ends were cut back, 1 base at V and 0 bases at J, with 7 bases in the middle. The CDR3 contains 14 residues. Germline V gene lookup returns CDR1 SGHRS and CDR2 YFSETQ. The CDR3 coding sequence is TGCGCCAGCAGCTTGACTGCCTCTAACTATGGCTACACCTTC. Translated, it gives CASSLTASNYGYTF.

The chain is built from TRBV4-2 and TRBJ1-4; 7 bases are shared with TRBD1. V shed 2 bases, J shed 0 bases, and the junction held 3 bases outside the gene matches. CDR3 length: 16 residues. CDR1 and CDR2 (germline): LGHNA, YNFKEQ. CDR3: CASSQPQGATNEKLFF. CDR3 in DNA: TGTGCCAGCAGCCAACCCCAGGGGGCAACTAATGAAAAACTGTTTTTT.